This passage covers 17 T cell receptor beta chains from one sample sequenced in a study of long-term antiretroviral therapy in people with HIV. Version v3.0 of the immunoSEQ assay ran at survey level. Sequencing used immunoSEQ multiplex PCR; TCRdb keeps in-frame clones, though not all of them. The sample consists of about 22,000 clones, roughly 84% of them appearing once. The material sequenced was unsorted PBMCs, taken 1.3 years after starting antiretroviral therapy. All receptors derive from a man aged 55 to 70 with HIV.

The gene calls are TRBV5-1 and TRBJ2-2, with D perhaps matching TRBD1 (6 bases). Trimming removed 4 bases from V and 1 base from J, with 14 bases in between. CDR3 length equals 16 residues. Germline V gene data show CDR1 as SGHRS and CDR2 as YFSETQ. The CDR3 here is CASSVQGWENTGELFF. The CDR3 bases are TGCGCCAGCAGCGTTCAGGGGTGGGAGAACACCGGGGAGCTGTTTTTT.

The chain carries TRBV27 and TRBJ1-1; D unresolved. The germline V and J ends were trimmed by 3 bases and 1 base, with 6 bases remaining between them. The CDR3 is made up of 13 amino acids. Germline V CDR1 and CDR2: MNHEY, SMNVEV (reference sequence). The CDR3 reads CASSLAENTEAFF. DNA of the CDR3: TGTGCCAGCAGTTTGGCGGAGAACACTGAAGCTTTCTTT.

The chain combines TRBV9 with TRBJ1-3; no clear D. The CDR3 loop spans 14 amino acids. Trimming left V 2 bases short and J 0 bases short, with 6 bases between. Germline CDR1 and CDR2: SGDLS and YYNGEE. The chain's CDR3 is CASSVDFSGNTIYF. CDR3 bases: TGTGCCAGCAGCGTGGATTTCTCTGGAAACACCATATATTTT.

V gene TRBV12-5 combines with J gene TRBJ2-7, with TRBD2 as a possible D gene (5 bases). Germline lookup yields CDR1 LGHNT and CDR2 FRNRAP. V was trimmed by 0 bases and J by 6 bases, leaving 9 bases between them. The CDR3 spans 13 residues. The CDR3: CASGLVLGSEQYF. The CDR3 DNA sequence: TGTGCTAGTGGTTTGGTACTGGGGAGCGAGCAGTACTTC.

The CDR3 here is CAGGTPSSYEQYF. CDR3 coding DNA: TGTGCCGGGGGGACACCCAGCTCCTACGAGCAGTACTTC. The chain is built from TRBV5-4 and TRBJ2-7; D might be TRBD1 or TRBD2, each matching 6 bases. V was pared by 10 bases and J by 0 bases, with 14 bases between. Germline V gives CDR1 SGHNT, CDR2 YYREEE (reference sequence). The CDR3 sequence is 13 residues long.

This chain uses TRBV5-1 with TRBJ1-1; TRBD1 matches 9 bases. The CDR3 runs to 15 residues. With V trimmed by 4 bases and J by 5 bases, 9 bases remained unmatched. The V gene's germline CDR1 is SGHRS and CDR2 YFSETQ. In DNA form, the CDR3 reads TGCGCCAGCAGCCTATGGACAGGGGATGCGACTGAAGCTTTCTTT. Protein sequence: CASSLWTGDATEAFF.

This rearrangement joins TRBV30 to TRBJ2-3; D ambiguous. This CDR3 region has 13 residues. Germline V lookup: CDR1 GTSNPN, CDR2 SVGIG (reference sequence). The V gene lost 0 bases and the J gene lost 9 bases, with 13 bases spanning the gap. Here the CDR3 reads CAWSVRLLSTQYF. The DNA of the CDR3 is TGTGCCTGGAGTGTACGGCTGCTTTCGACGCAGTATTTT.

This clone is a singleton in its sample. J is TRBJ2-6 and V is TRBV9; D gene ambiguous. Trimming stripped 2 bases from V and 2 bases from J, with 11 bases between. The CDR3 has 16 amino acids. Germline CDR1 and CDR2: SGDLS and YYNGEE. CDR3 DNA sequence: TGTGCCAGCAGCGTCAACTTAGTGACTGGGGCCAACGTCCTGACTTTC. Its translation is CASSVNLVTGANVLTF.

A single count supports this clone. The chain uses TRBV19 and TRBJ1-2; D not resolved. Per germline, CDR1 LNHDA and CDR2 SQIVND (reference sequence). Trimming shortened V by 9 bases and J by 4 bases, and 9 bases separated the two germline ends. The CDR3 contains 11 residues. The CDR3 bases are TGTGCCAGCCGACGGAGCTATGGCTACACCTTC. Protein product: CASRRSYGYTF.

The chain couples TRBV6-6 to TRBJ2-3; D unresolved. Trimming cost V 0 bases and J 0 bases, with 10 bases left between them. The CDR3 contains 16 residues. Germline CDR1 and CDR2: MNHNY and SVGAGI (reference sequence). The CDR3 nucleotides are TGTGCCAGCAGTTACTCCGGACGGTCTAGCACAGATACGCAGTATTTT. Translation gives CASSYSGRSSTDTQYF.

The genes are TRBV6-5 and TRBJ2-5; D is perhaps TRBD2 (7 bases). Per the germline V gene, CDR1 is MNHEY and CDR2 is SVGAGI. Trimming took off 8 bases at V and 3 bases at J, with 19 bases between the two ends. The CDR3 extends over 15 amino acids. The CDR3 DNA reads TGTGCCAGCTCCCAGGCGGGGGCCCCTAAAGAGACCCAGTACTTC. This gives the protein CASSQAGAPKETQYF.

The chain joins TRBV7-8 to TRBJ2-1; 11 positions agree with TRBD2. Germline V gives CDR1 SGHVS, CDR2 FQNEAQ. J was trimmed by 10 bases and V by 6 bases; bases with no gene match: 14. The CDR3 is 16 amino acids. The CDR3 bases are TGTGCCAGCAGTAAGGATTCGGGACTAGCGGCGGACGAGCAGTTCTTC. This sequence encodes CASSKDSGLAADEQFF.

This clone was counted once. The V call is TRBV7-3, the J call TRBJ2-5; 8 positions agree with TRBD1. CDR1 and CDR2 from the germline V gene are SGHTA and FQGTGA. This CDR3 is 13 amino acids long. The V gene end was trimmed by 5 bases and the J gene end by 4 bases; junction bases not matched to a gene: 3. Here the CDR3 DNA reads TGTGCCAGCAGCGTACAGGGGGGAGAGACCCAGTACTTC. Protein: CASSVQGGETQYF.

The chain couples TRBV12-5 to TRBJ2-3, with TRBD2 as a possible D gene (5 bases). The CDR3 loop spans 12 amino acids. The ends were cut back, 8 bases at V and 2 bases at J, with 8 bases in the middle. Per germline, CDR1 LGHNT and CDR2 FRNRAP. CDR3 in amino acids: CASSSITDTQYF. The CDR3 nucleotides read TGTGCTAGTTCTAGCATCACAGATACGCAGTATTTT.

This clone was observed a few times. The J gene is TRBJ2-7, the V gene TRBV7-9; D not certain. The CDR3 is made up of 11 amino acids. Deletions cut 6 bases from V and 2 bases from J, with 5 bases between. Germline lookup yields CDR1 SEHNR and CDR2 FQNEAQ (reference sequence). In nucleotides, the CDR3 is TGTGCCAGCAGATCCGCCTACGAGCAGTACTTC. It yields the protein CASRSAYEQYF.

V usage is TRBV5-1 and J usage is TRBJ2-1, with 8 bases lining up with TRBD2. The CDR3 is 19 residues long. The germline CDR1 and CDR2 sequences are SGHRS and YFSETQ. V lost 0 bases to trimming and J lost 3 bases; unmatched junction nucleotides: 14. Here the CDR3 reads CASSLATYVAGGNYNEQFF. As DNA, the CDR3 is TGCGCCAGCAGCTTGGCCACGTATGTTGCGGGAGGCAACTACAATGAGCAGTTCTTC.

The chain joins TRBV5-1 to TRBJ2-7; perhaps TRBD1 as D (6 bases). Germline assignment: CDR1 SGHRS and CDR2 YFSETQ. V was trimmed by 5 bases and J by 4 bases, leaving 19 bases between them. This CDR3 is built from 15 residues. This CDR3 is CASSRQGMGIYEQYF. Here the CDR3 DNA reads TGCGCCAGCAGTCGTCAGGGGATGGGAATATACGAGCAGTACTTC.